These T cell receptor beta chains were read from a single sample in a study of T cells in Graves' hyperthyroidism and ophthalmopathy. Using its own MiXCR run on the multiplex PCR reads, TCRdb lists one record per CDR3 protein. The table has roughly 510,000 distinct CDR3 sequences, around 43% seen once. The source material was peripheral blood or thyroid tissue (not recorded which). The receptors stem from an adult woman with Graves' disease, either hyperthyroidism or ophthalmopathy (not recorded which). The CDR3 runs from the conserved cysteine through the conserved F or W. A D gene is named only where the DNA matches it firmly. Size is stated for part of the rows, as once, few or many counts, or as a class when the clone is expanded.

V	D	J	size	CDR3	DNA
TRBV19	TRBD2	TRBJ2-1	.	CASTSPGGGVF	TGTGCCAGTACCTCACCCGGGGGAGGGGTCTTC
TRBV29-1	.	TRBJ2-5	few	CSVAAGARQETQYF	TGCAGCGTTGCGGCTGGAGCCCGGCAAGAGACCCAGTACTTC
TRBV9	.	TRBJ2-3	.	CASSVEPGLTDTQYF	TGTGCCAGCAGCGTAGAACCAGGGCTGACAGATACGCAGTATTTT
TRBV19	TRBD1	TRBJ1-5	.	CASREYRGKQPQHF	TGTGCCAGTAGAGAATACAGGGGGAAACAGCCCCAGCATTTT
TRBV7-8	.	TRBJ1-5	.	CASSFPGDNQPQHF	TGTGCCAGCAGCTTCCCGGGAGACAATCAGCCCCAGCATTTT
TRBV15	TRBD1	TRBJ1-2	.	CATSRLGTGFHGYTF	TGTGCCACCAGCAGATTAGGGACAGGGTTTCATGGCTACACCTTC
TRBV7-2	TRBD1	TRBJ1-4	.	CASSQGQSVNEKLFF	TGTGCCAGCAGCCAGGGACAGTCGGTAAATGAAAAACTGTTTTTT
TRBV7-9	TRBD2	TRBJ2-5	.	CASSLGSGGGQETQYF	TGTGCCAGCAGCTTGGGTTCGGGAGGGGGCCAAGAGACCCAGTACTTC
TRBV7-3	.	TRBJ1-6	.	CASSRDGGAPLHF	TGTGCCAGCAGCCGGGACGGTGGAGCACCCCTCCACTTT
TRBV18	.	TRBJ2-2	.	CASSPPYQRASGELFF	TGTGCCAGCTCACCACCGTATCAGCGAGCTTCCGGGGAGCTGTTTTTT
TRBV25-1	.	TRBJ2-5	.	CASSVGDGTQYF	TGTGCCAGCAGTGTAGGGGACGGGACCCAGTACTTC
TRBV7-2	TRBD2	TRBJ2-3	many	CASSQREKSTQYF	TGTGCCAGCAGCCAGCGGGAGAAGAGTACGCAGTATTTT
TRBV29-1	.	TRBJ1-4	many	CSVGSSNEKLFF	TGCAGCGTTGGTTCCAGTAATGAAAAACTGTTTTTT
TRBV6-5	TRBD2	TRBJ2-7	once	CASREGLAGGRSRYGQYF	TGTGCCAGCCGAGAGGGACTAGCGGGAGGGCGATCTAGGTACGGGCAGTACTTC
TRBV9	.	TRBJ1-6	few	CASSEGPASSYNSPLHF	TGTGCCAGCAGCGAGGGTCCAGCCTCCTCCTATAATTCACCCCTCCACTTT
TRBV5-1	TRBD1	TRBJ1-3	many	CASSFTGQATGNTIYF	TGCGCCAGCAGCTTTACGGGACAGGCTACAGGAAACACCATATATTTT
TRBV7-8	TRBD1	TRBJ1-5	.	CASSLSDRGQPQHF	TGCGCCAGCAGCTTGTCCGACAGGGGTCAGCCCCAGCATTTT
TRBV12-3/TRBV12-4	TRBD1	TRBJ2-2	.	CASSFGTGGELFF	TGTGCCAGCAGTTTCGGGACAGGCGGGGAGCTGTTTTTT
TRBV15	TRBD1	TRBJ2-5	.	CATSTGTGGIETQYF	TGTGCCACCAGCACCGGGACAGGGGGCATAGAGACCCAGTACTTC
TRBV29-1	.	TRBJ2-2	many	CSVTPRGRTGELFF	TGCAGCGTAACCCCCCGGGGGCGAACCGGGGAGCTGTTTTTT
TRBV28	.	TRBJ2-5	few	CASKTAPQETQYF	TGTGCCAGCAAGACAGCGCCACAAGAGACCCAGTACTTC
TRBV20-1	.	TRBJ1-1	many	CSASGLRDTLNTEAFF	TGCAGTGCTAGCGGACTCCGGGACACCTTGAACACTGAAGCTTTCTTT
TRBV10-3	.	TRBJ2-5	.	CATRARDRETQYF	TGTGCCACCCGGGCTAGGGACCGGGAGACCCAGTACTTC
TRBV11-2	.	TRBJ2-7	many	CASSLGDFSYEQYF	TGTGCCAGCAGCTTAGGGGACTTCTCCTACGAGCAGTACTTC